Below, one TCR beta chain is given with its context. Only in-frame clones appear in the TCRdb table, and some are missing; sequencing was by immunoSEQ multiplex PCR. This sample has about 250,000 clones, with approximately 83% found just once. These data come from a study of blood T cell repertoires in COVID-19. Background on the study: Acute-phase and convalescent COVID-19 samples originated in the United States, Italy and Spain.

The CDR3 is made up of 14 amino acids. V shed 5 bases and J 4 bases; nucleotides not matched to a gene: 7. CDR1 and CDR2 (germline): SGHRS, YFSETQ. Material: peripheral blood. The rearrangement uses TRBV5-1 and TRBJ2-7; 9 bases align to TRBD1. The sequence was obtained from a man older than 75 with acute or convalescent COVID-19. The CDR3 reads CASRQGQGLYEQYF. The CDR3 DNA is TGCGCCAGCAGACAAGGACAGGGGTTGTACGAGCAGTACTTC.